The following is a T cell receptor (beta chain) sequence with its context. The method was immunoSEQ multiplex PCR; TCRdb's version includes in-frame clones alone and lacks a portion of them. The sample holds some 70,000 clones, 65% to 90% seen once. Per the germline V gene, CDR1 is SGHRS and CDR2 is YFSETQ. The CDR3 is made up of 15 amino acids. With V trimmed by 6 bases and J by 4 bases, 12 bases remained unmatched. The sample originates from a study of OX40 agonist ivuxolimab in advanced cancers. This clonotype was sampled from an adult with an advanced solid tumor such as melanoma, head and neck, liver or kidney cancer. The chain is built from TRBV5-1 and TRBJ1-1, with TRBD1 matching over 7 bases. Specimen: CD4+ or CD8+ T cells sorted from blood, collected in a trial of the OX40 agonist ivuxolimab. The CDR3 protein is CASNDRAGPSTEAFF. CDR3 sequence (DNA): TGCGCCAGCAACGACAGGGCTGGACCATCCACTGAAGCTTTCTTT.